These T cell receptor beta chains were read from a single sample in a study of CD8 T cells in acute hepatitis C reinfection. Assay: immunoSEQ multiplex PCR; the TCRdb copy retains only in-frame clones and omits some. In the table there are about 38,000 clones, approximately 83% of which are singletons. Material: naive CD8+ T cells from PBMCs. The receptors here all came from a woman aged 18-29 years who spontaneously cleared hepatitis C infection. The CDR3 runs from the conserved cysteine through the conserved F or W. Fields, in order: clone size, J gene, D gene, V gene, CDR3 protein, CDR3 DNA. A D gene is named only where the DNA matches it firmly. The size entry is marked missing in some rows and otherwise reads once, few, many or a size class.

size: NA; J: TRBJ2-6; D: NA; V: TRBV7-9; CDR3: CASSFDPSSGANVLTF; DNA: TGTGCCAGCAGCTTCGATCCTTCCTCTGGGGCCAACGTCCTGACTTTC
size: few; J: TRBJ2-7; D: NA; V: TRBV4-2; CDR3: CASSPSRRGYEQYF; DNA: TGTGCCAGCAGCCCCTCTAGGCGAGGTTACGAGCAGTACTTC
size: NA; J: TRBJ2-1; D: TRBD1; V: TRBV27; CDR3: CASSLLLQGEQFF; DNA: TGTGCCAGCAGTCTCCTCCTACAGGGGGAGCAGTTCTTC
size: NA; J: TRBJ2-1; D: NA; V: TRBV4-1; CDR3: CASSQWVSLVSDASGEQFF; DNA: TGCGCCAGCAGCCAATGGGTATCATTGGTCTCGGACGCCTCAGGTGAGCAGTTCTTC
size: NA; J: TRBJ1-4; D: NA; V: TRBV5-8; CDR3: CASSLVREKLFF; DNA: TGTGCCAGCAGCTTGGTTAGGGAGAAACTGTTTTTT
size: NA; J: TRBJ2-3; D: NA; V: TRBV12-5; CDR3: CASGLWGSTDTQYF; DNA: TGTGCTAGTGGTTTGTGGGGGAGCACAGATACGCAGTATTTT
size: NA; J: TRBJ1-1; D: TRBD1; V: TRBV19; CDR3: CATEDRGAAFF; DNA: TGTGCCACGGAGGACAGGGGCGCAGCTTTCTTT
size: NA; J: TRBJ2-7; D: NA; V: TRBV27; CDR3: CASSPGPPYEQYF; DNA: TGTGCCAGCAGTCCCGGCCCTCCCTACGAGCAGTACTTC
size: few; J: TRBJ1-1; D: NA; V: TRBV4-1; CDR3: CASSQGSWPNTEAFF; DNA: TGCGCCAGCAGCCAAGGGTCGTGGCCGAACACTGAAGCTTTCTTT
size: NA; J: TRBJ1-2; D: NA; V: TRBV5-4; CDR3: CASLALEGDYTF; DNA: TGTGCCAGCTTGGCCCTTGAGGGAGACTACACCTTC
size: NA; J: TRBJ2-3; D: TRBD1; V: TRBV4-2; CDR3: CASSQENIGSDNRGDTQYF; DNA: TGTGCCAGCAGCCAAGAGAATATTGGTAGCGACAACAGGGGAGATACGCAGTATTTT
size: NA; J: TRBJ2-1; D: TRBD2; V: TRBV7-9; CDR3: CASSATITLAGAFNEQFF; DNA: TGTGCCAGCAGTGCTACTATCACATTAGCGGGAGCTTTCAATGAGCAGTTCTTC
size: once; J: TRBJ2-1; D: TRBD1; V: TRBV11-2; CDR3: CATLTAGGSYNEQFF; DNA: TGTGCCACCCTCACCGCAGGGGGCTCCTACAATGAGCAGTTCTTC
size: NA; J: TRBJ2-1; D: NA; V: TRBV16; CDR3: CASSQSGNNEQFF; DNA: TGTGCCAGCAGCCAAAGCGGAAACAATGAGCAGTTCTTC
size: NA; J: TRBJ2-7; D: NA; V: TRBV7-9; CDR3: CASTPERGREQYF; DNA: TGTGCCAGCACCCCAGAGAGGGGTCGGGAGCAGTACTTC
size: NA; J: TRBJ2-3; D: TRBD1; V: TRBV7-9; CDR3: CASSQGGIQQYF; DNA: TGTGCCAGCAGCCAAGGGGGCATTCAGCAGTATTTT
size: NA; J: TRBJ2-2; D: TRBD1; V: TRBV5-1; CDR3: CASSLEDRVRGNTGELFF; DNA: TGCGCCAGCAGCTTGGAGGACAGGGTCCGGGGGAACACCGGGGAGCTGTTTTTT
size: few; J: TRBJ2-7; D: NA; V: TRBV4-1; CDR3: CASSLRIATYEQYF; DNA: TGCGCCAGCAGCCTTCGAATAGCAACCTACGAGCAGTACTTC
size: NA; J: TRBJ1-2; D: NA; V: TRBV20-1; CDR3: CSVQDVDGYTF; DNA: TGCAGTGTACAGGATGTCGATGGCTACACCTTC
size: NA; J: TRBJ2-3; D: NA; V: TRBV9; CDR3: CASSVGDADTQYF; DNA: TGTGCCAGCAGCGTAGGGGATGCAGATACGCAGTATTTT
size: NA; J: TRBJ2-1; D: TRBD2; V: TRBV6-1; CDR3: CASMGLAGGHNEQFF; DNA: TGTGCCAGCATGGGACTAGCGGGAGGGCACAATGAGCAGTTCTTC
size: NA; J: TRBJ2-7; D: TRBD2; V: TRBV11-2; CDR3: CASSFSGSKYEQYF; DNA: TGTGCCAGCAGCTTTAGCGGGAGTAAGTACGAGCAGTACTTC
size: NA; J: TRBJ2-1; D: NA; V: TRBV4-1; CDR3: CASSRNNEQFF; DNA: TGCGCCAGCAGCCGGAACAATGAGCAGTTCTTC
size: NA; J: TRBJ2-7; D: NA; V: TRBV19; CDR3: CASSAGSSYEQYF; DNA: TGTGCCAGTAGTGCCGGGAGCTCCTACGAGCAGTACTTC
size: few; J: TRBJ1-2; D: NA; V: TRBV27; CDR3: CASSLRQGQGSYTF; DNA: TGTGCCAGCAGTTTACGGCAGGGGCAGGGTAGCTACACCTTC
size: NA; J: TRBJ2-1; D: NA; V: TRBV27; CDR3: CASSLGYHEQFF; DNA: TGTGCCAGCAGTTTAGGCTATCATGAGCAGTTCTTC
size: NA; J: TRBJ2-7; D: TRBD2; V: TRBV7-9; CDR3: CASSHGTSGMGGSYEQYF; DNA: TGTGCCAGCAGCCACGGGACTAGCGGGATGGGAGGCTCCTACGAGCAGTACTTC
size: NA; J: TRBJ2-3; D: TRBD2; V: TRBV7-8; CDR3: CASSFRGRGGTDTQYF; DNA: TGTGCCAGCAGCTTCCGCGGGAGGGGGGGCACAGATACGCAGTATTTT
size: once; J: TRBJ2-7; D: TRBD2; V: TRBV5-6; CDR3: CASSLAGSAYEQYF; DNA: TGTGCCAGCAGCTTAGCGGGGAGCGCCTACGAGCAGTACTTC
size: NA; J: TRBJ1-1; D: NA; V: TRBV7-3; CDR3: CASSLYENTEAFF; DNA: TGTGCCAGCAGCTTATATGAGAACACTGAAGCTTTCTTT
size: NA; J: TRBJ1-2; D: NA; V: TRBV7-9; CDR3: CASSFPSGYTF; DNA: TGTGCCAGCAGCTTCCCTTCCGGCTACACCTTC
size: NA; J: TRBJ2-7; D: NA; V: TRBV7-8; CDR3: CASSLEVGGDYEQYF; DNA: TGTGCCAGCAGCTTGGAGGTGGGCGGGGACTACGAGCAGTACTTC
size: NA; J: TRBJ2-5; D: TRBD2; V: TRBV9; CDR3: CASSSTSGPSHDQETQYF; DNA: TGTGCCAGCAGCTCTACTAGCGGACCATCACACGATCAAGAGACCCAGTACTTC
size: NA; J: TRBJ2-7; D: NA; V: TRBV10-3; CDR3: CAISENDRAYEQYF; DNA: TGTGCCATCAGTGAGAACGACAGAGCCTACGAGCAGTACTTC
size: few; J: TRBJ1-2; D: NA; V: TRBV11-2; CDR3: CASSSTGGGYTF; DNA: TGTGCCAGCAGCTCCACGGGGGGTGGCTACACCTTC
size: NA; J: TRBJ1-1; D: TRBD1; V: TRBV6-5; CDR3: CASSYGTGEAFF; DNA: TGTGCCAGCAGTTACGGGACAGGCGAAGCTTTCTTT
size: NA; J: TRBJ2-3; D: NA; V: TRBV4-1; CDR3: CASSQGGQSTDTQYF; DNA: TGCGCCAGCAGCCAAGGGGGGCAGTCCACAGATACGCAGTATTTT
size: NA; J: TRBJ2-2; D: TRBD2; V: TRBV9; CDR3: CASSSSGRTGELFF; DNA: TGTGCCAGCAGCAGTAGCGGGAGGACCGGGGAGCTGTTTTTT
size: NA; J: TRBJ2-3; D: NA; V: TRBV27; CDR3: CASSGGRADTQYF; DNA: TGTGCCAGCAGTGGGGGGAGAGCAGATACGCAGTATTTT
size: NA; J: TRBJ1-1; D: NA; V: TRBV7-8; CDR3: CASRYGTEAFF; DNA: TGTGCCAGCAGGTATGGGACTGAAGCTTTCTTT
size: few; J: TRBJ2-7; D: TRBD2; V: TRBV10-1; CDR3: CASKPSGRNEQYF; DNA: TGCGCCAGCAAGCCTAGCGGGAGAAACGAGCAGTACTTC
size: NA; J: TRBJ2-3; D: TRBD2; V: TRBV10-3; CDR3: CAIQGELAGSSTDTQYF; DNA: TGTGCCATCCAGGGAGAACTAGCGGGAAGTAGCACAGATACGCAGTATTTT
size: NA; J: TRBJ2-1; D: TRBD2; V: TRBV27; CDR3: CASRRGLAGNEQFF; DNA: TGTGCCAGCAGAAGAGGACTAGCGGGGAATGAGCAGTTCTTC
size: NA; J: TRBJ2-1; D: TRBD2; V: TRBV12-5; CDR3: CASGLLTTSGSYNEQFF; DNA: TGTGCTAGTGGTTTGCTAACGACTAGCGGCTCCTACAATGAGCAGTTCTTC
size: NA; J: TRBJ2-3; D: TRBD2; V: TRBV6-1; CDR3: CASSEEVLAYRTDTQYF; DNA: TGTGCCAGCAGTGAAGAGGTACTAGCGTACCGCACAGATACGCAGTATTTT
size: few; J: TRBJ1-5; D: TRBD1; V: TRBV19; CDR3: CASKPRQGWGDQPQHF; DNA: TGTGCCAGTAAACCTCGACAGGGATGGGGAGATCAGCCCCAGCATTTT
size: NA; J: TRBJ2-7; D: NA; V: TRBV5-6; CDR3: CASSLWPDRGLPNYEQYF; DNA: TGTGCCAGCAGCTTGTGGCCTGACAGGGGACTACCAAACTACGAGCAGTACTTC
size: NA; J: TRBJ1-2; D: NA; V: TRBV5-4; CDR3: CASSLAEITGYTF; DNA: TGTGCCAGCAGCTTGGCTGAAATCACCGGCTACACCTTC